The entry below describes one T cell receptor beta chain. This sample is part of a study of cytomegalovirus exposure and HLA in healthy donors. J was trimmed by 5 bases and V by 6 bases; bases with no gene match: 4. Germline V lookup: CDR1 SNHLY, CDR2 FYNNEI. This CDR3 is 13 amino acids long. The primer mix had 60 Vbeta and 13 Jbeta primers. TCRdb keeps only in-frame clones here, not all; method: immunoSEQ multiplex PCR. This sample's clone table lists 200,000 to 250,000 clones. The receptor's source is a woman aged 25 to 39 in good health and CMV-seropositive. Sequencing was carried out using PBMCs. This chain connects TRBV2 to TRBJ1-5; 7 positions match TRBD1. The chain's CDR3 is CASSLGTDQPQHF. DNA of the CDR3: TGTGCCAGCAGCTTAGGGACAGATCAGCCCCAGCATTTT.